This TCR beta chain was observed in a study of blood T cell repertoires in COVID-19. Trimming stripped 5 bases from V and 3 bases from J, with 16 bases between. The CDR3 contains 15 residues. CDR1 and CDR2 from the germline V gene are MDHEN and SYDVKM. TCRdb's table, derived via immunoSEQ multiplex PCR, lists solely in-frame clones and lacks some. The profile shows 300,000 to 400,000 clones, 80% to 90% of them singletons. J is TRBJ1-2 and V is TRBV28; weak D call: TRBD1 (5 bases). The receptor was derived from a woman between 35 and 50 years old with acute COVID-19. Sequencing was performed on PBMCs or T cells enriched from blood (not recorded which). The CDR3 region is CASSPPRVGDYGYTF. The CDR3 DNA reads TGTGCCAGCAGTCCCCCCCGGGTAGGGGACTATGGCTACACCTTC.